The clone carrying this T cell receptor beta chain has a handful of counts. The sample comes from a study of patients and donors after allogeneic stem cell transplantation. TCRdb re-called the RT-PCR reads with MiXCR, one entry per CDR3 protein. This table holds 190,000 or so distinct CDR3 sequences, more than 35% found once. With V trimmed by 8 bases and J by 5 bases, 5 bases remained unmatched. The CDR3 contains 13 residues. Germline loops: CDR1 MNHEY, CDR2 SVGAGI. The sequence was collected from a human donor who was either an allogeneic HSCT recipient or a stem cell or donor lymphocyte infusion donor (not recorded which). It is not recorded whose cells these are; they may come from a transplant donor. The sample was blood, either unsorted or a sorted T cell fraction (not recorded which). The rearrangement links TRBV6-5 to TRBJ1-1; 10 bases are a match to TRBD1. This CDR3 reads CASEDRGRTEAFF. Written as DNA, the CDR3 is TGTGCCAGCGAAGACAGGGGGCGGACTGAAGCTTTCTTT.